The rows below give T cell receptor beta chains drawn from one sample of a study of T cell responses to AZD1222 COVID-19 vaccine. Profiling relied on immunoSEQ multiplex PCR, and the TCRdb table lists in-frame clones only, not all of them. Of more than 90,000 clones listed, around 84% are singletons. The material was peripheral blood, obtained on day 0 of AZD1222 vaccination. Receptor source: an adult in good health. Each CDR3 is given with its conserved first and last residue. Each record gives: V gene, CDR3 protein.

V: TRBV19; CDR3: CASSIAVPGGIQYF
V: TRBV30; CDR3: CAWRGGTGGLKAFF
V: TRBV7-3; CDR3: CASSEQGGNTIYF
V: TRBV19; CDR3: CASSMWDRGYEQYF
V: TRBV19; CDR3: CASSIKRSGGNQPQHF
V: TRBV18; CDR3: CASSTGQSYEQYF
V: TRBV20-1; CDR3: CSASISGVGNEQYF
V: TRBV21-1; CDR3: CASSSGAHRVGDCNEQFF
V: TRBV9; CDR3: CASSPKAGGSTDTQYF
V: TRBV4-3; CDR3: CASSQDNGGNTEAFF
V: TRBV4-3; CDR3: CASSQDVYGDSPLHF
V: TRBV7-2; CDR3: CASTEPGQRNIQYF
V: TRBV19; CDR3: CASGDEPGRTQYF
V: TRBV4-1; CDR3: CASSPIRGLVPKYNEQFF
V: TRBV10-3; CDR3: CAISEGDRGRANYGYTF
V: TRBV27; CDR3: CASAAGYTQYF
V: TRBV5-6; CDR3: CASSGGTQAHKTQYF
V: TRBV28; CDR3: CASSFGREDQETQYF
V: TRBV19; CDR3: CATRQTTRVWTGELFF
V: TRBV27; CDR3: CASSLSLAGVSSSTDTQYF
V: TRBV6-2/TRBV6-3; CDR3: CASSYAAGIFSYNEQFF
V: TRBV3-1/TRBV3-2; CDR3: CASSQTRGDSPLHF
V: TRBV11-2; CDR3: CASSLDGLAGYTGELFF
V: TRBV28; CDR3: CASSLHRESNQPQHF
V: TRBV28; CDR3: CASSLQAGQGINYEQYF
V: TRBV28; CDR3: CASSHDSNEQFF
V: TRBV28; CDR3: CASSHPGTPEGDEQFF
V: TRBV4-3; CDR3: CASSQVTGVNEQFF
V: TRBV10-3; CDR3: CAEQGNRGGETQYF
V: TRBV18; CDR3: CASSLRGPYEQYF
V: TRBV24-1; CDR3: CATSSGQGGPSAQYF
V: TRBV6-5; CDR3: CASSYSSGGNTEAFF
V: TRBV9; CDR3: CASSEVRGYTF
V: TRBV9; CDR3: CASSPITSGPYNEQFF
V: TRBV7-8; CDR3: CASSLEGRSYEQYF
V: TRBV28; CDR3: CASSLIKTEQYF
V: TRBV2; CDR3: CASRLDLGTSVTDTQYF
V: TRBV9; CDR3: CASGRLGLEDTQYF
V: TRBV2; CDR3: CASSDYGYTF
V: TRBV28; CDR3: CASSLATAYGYTF
V: TRBV2; CDR3: CASSGVGSSYEQYF
V: TRBV27; CDR3: CASSLIRDRNEKLFF
V: TRBV30; CDR3: CAWSQGQENSPLHF
V: TRBV7-9; CDR3: CASSHEGASGNTIYF
V: TRBV5-6; CDR3: CASSLRTVTYEQYF
V: TRBV7-2; CDR3: CASSLAGLGYDEQFF